The text below deals with one TCR beta chain. This specimen belongs to a study of blood T cell repertoires in COVID-19. Study overall: Italy, Spain and the United States were the sources of the convalescent and acute COVID-19 samples. PBMCs, B-cell-depleted T cells, or T cells were the source of the cDNA or gDNA that made up the material.

How the authors handled the data: Using reference gene primer amplification, nucleated cell counts were estimated. Sequenced by immunoSEQ multiplex PCR; TCRdb stores in-frame clones only, minus some. V and J calls and clone size are copied from that table; D and trimming were computed from the DNA. In the table there are over 200,000 clones, more than 75% of which are singletons. V shed 6 bases, J shed 4 bases, and the junction held 6 bases outside the gene matches. The germline V gene encodes CDR1 SQVTM and CDR2 ANQGSEA. This CDR3 region has 13 residues. The rearrangement links TRBV29-1 to TRBJ1-2; 9 nucleotides match TRBD1. The source material was peripheral blood. The clonotype was recovered from a man aged 40-50 years with active or convalescent COVID-19. CDR3 residues: CSVVTGGSYGYTF. Here the CDR3 DNA reads TGCAGCGTCGTGACAGGGGGTAGCTATGGCTACACCTTC.